Below, 22 T cell receptor beta chains from the same sample are listed, as sequenced in a study of spatial heterogeneity in lung cancer. The antigens of these receptors remain unknown. Time point of the sample: sample taken at primary tumor resection. From the 5' RACE reads, TCRdb called clonotypes with MiXCR, one entry per CDR3 protein. Among 15,000 to 20,000 distinct CDR3 sequences listed, approximately 6.2% were seen once. Points from the study as a whole: Within tumors, counts of expanded alpha and beta TCRs tracked tumor mutation counts.

This sample comprised lung tumor tissue, obtained at surgery. The receptors were sampled from a male donor with early-stage non-small cell lung cancer.

Relative to its sample, this clonotype is medium-sized. The chain has TRBV20-1 and TRBJ1-4; a weak D match, TRBD1 (5 bases). The germline V gene encodes CDR1 DFQATT and CDR2 SNEGSKA (reference sequence). The CDR3 has 13 amino acids. The ends were cut back, 1 base at V and 8 bases at J, with 11 bases in the middle. The CDR3 DNA reads TGCAGTGCTAGAGGAGCAGGGTCCGAAAAACTGTTTTTT. This gives the protein CSARGAGSEKLFF.

This clonotype was seen a few times. V gene TRBV6-6 combines with J gene TRBJ1-1; TRBD1 matches at 8 bases. Germline V lookup: CDR1 MNHNY, CDR2 SVGAGI (reference sequence). Trimming at V came to 2 bases and at J to 2 bases, leaving 4 bases not matched to a gene. This CDR3 has 15 amino acids. The CDR3 nucleotides are TGTGCCAGCAGTTACCCCGGACAGGGAAACACTGAAGCTTTCTTT. It translates to CASSYPGQGNTEAFF.

This clonotype was recorded at least ten times. The gene calls are TRBV2 and TRBJ2-5; D remains unclear. V shed 2 bases and J shed 2 bases, with 9 bases lying between them. CDR1 and CDR2 (germline): SNHLY, FYNNEI. CDR3 length equals 14 residues. This chain's CDR3 is CASSELGWQETQYF. The CDR3 DNA reads TGTGCCAGCAGTGAATTGGGGTGGCAAGAGACCCAGTACTTC.

This clonotype was observed many times. The genes are TRBV20-1 and TRBJ1-5, with TRBD1 as a possible D gene (5 bases). V was clipped by 3 bases and J by 9 bases, with 15 bases between them. CDR1 is DFQATT and CDR2 is SNEGSKA in the germline V gene (reference sequence). The CDR3 is 13 residues long. The CDR3, as DNA: TGCAGTGCTAGTTCCCCTCGGGGGTGGCCCCAGCATTTT. This translates into CSASSPRGWPQHF.

This clonotype was counted ten times or more. The junction departs from the called germline gene at one end, perhaps through a read error. This rearrangement joins TRBV7-7 to TRBJ2-5; D remains unclear. The germline gives CDR1 SSHAT, CDR2 FNYEAQ (reference sequence). The CDR3 spans 14 residues. CDR3 loop: CASSLGQIQETQYF. Written as DNA, the CDR3 is TGTGCTAGCAGCTTGGGTCAGATACAAGAGACCCAGTACTTC. The entire variable domain, with the rest obtained from reference TRBV7-7 and TRBJ2-5, is as follows: GAGVSQSPRYKVTKRGQDVTLRCDPISSHATLYWYQQALGQGPEFLTYFNYEAQPDKSGLPSDRFSAERPEGSISTLTIQRTEQRDSAMYRCASSLGQIQETQYFGPGTRLLVL.

This clonotype was counted many times. CDR3 bases: TGCGCCAGCAGCCAAGAACTAGCTCTTGAGACCCAGTACTTC. This sequence encodes CASSQELALETQYF. This rearrangement joins TRBV4-1 to TRBJ2-5; D perhaps matches TRBD2 (6 bases). The length of the CDR3 is 14 residues. V dropped 0 bases and J dropped 5 bases, with 10 bases sitting between them. Germline values: CDR1 MGHRA, CDR2 YSYEKL.

This clonotype occurred a few times. This chain joins TRBV20-1 and TRBJ2-7; 11 positions agree with TRBD1. The germline V gene encodes CDR1 DFQATT and CDR2 SNEGSKA (reference sequence). J lost 6 bases, V lost 0 bases, and 10 bases had no gene match. The CDR3 extends over 16 amino acids. In nucleotides, the CDR3 is TGCAGTGCTAGAGATAGGGACAGGGGGAATTTCGGCGAGCAGTACTTC. Protein sequence: CSARDRDRGNFGEQYF.

This chain links TRBV12-3 or TRBV12-4 with TRBJ1-6, with a possible D match to TRBD1 (5 bases). The CDR3 totals 13 residues. The V end was cut by 8 bases, the J end by 9 bases, with 14 bases between. CDR3 in amino acids: CASGAQLSSPLHF. CDR3 nucleotide sequence: TGTGCCAGCGGGGCACAGTTGAGTTCACCCCTCCACTTT.

This clonotype was observed many times. The chain has TRBV15 and TRBJ1-2, with 9 nucleotides matching TRBD1. Germline V gene data show CDR1 as LNHNV and CDR2 as YYDKDF (reference sequence). The CDR3 runs to 15 residues. The V and J ends lost 2 bases and 7 bases, in that order; junction bases with no gene match: 8. CDR3 DNA: TGTGCCACCAGCAGAAGACAGGGGGTACTAACTGGCTACACCTTC. The encoded protein is CATSRRQGVLTGYTF.

This clonotype was recorded at least ten times. The chain couples TRBV6-4 to TRBJ2-1; 9 nucleotides line up with TRBD1. This CDR3 has 14 residues. The germline V gene has CDR1 MRHNA and CDR2 SNTAGT. V dropped 6 bases and J dropped 8; count of bases not matched to a gene: 8. Here the CDR3 DNA reads TGTGCCAGCAGCGGAGACAGGGGGGTCCATGAGCAGTTCTTC. Encoded protein: CASSGDRGVHEQFF.

This clonotype was recorded a few times. The chain is built from TRBV25-1 and TRBJ2-7, with 9 bases matching TRBD2. Germline CDR1 and CDR2: MGHDK and SYGVNS. The CDR3 consists of 14 residues. V shed 3 bases and J 4 bases; nucleotides not matched to a gene: 4. The CDR3 protein is CASSDPLAGYEQYF. CDR3 DNA: TGTGCCAGCAGTGATCCCCTAGCGGGATACGAGCAGTACTTC.

This clonotype is medium-sized (0.01 to 0.1%) by share. The J gene is TRBJ2-7, the V gene TRBV27; perhaps TRBD2 as D (7 bases). The length of the CDR3 is 11 residues. Germline CDR1 and CDR2: MNHEY and SMNVEV (reference sequence). The V and J ends lost 10 bases and 5 bases respectively, with 12 bases between them. Here the CDR3 DNA reads TGTGCCACCGGGGGGCTGCACGAGCAGTACTTC. Translation: CATGGLHEQYF.

Many counts were recorded for this clonotype. The chain has TRBV28 and TRBJ2-7; TRBD2 matches at 7 bases. The V and J ends lost 8 bases and 0 bases, in that order; junction bases with no gene match: 7. CDR1 and CDR2 (germline): MDHEN, SYDVKM. This CDR3 has 14 amino acids. The CDR3 here is CASRGLISSYEQYF. The CDR3 bases are TGTGCCAGCCGGGGACTAATTAGCTCCTACGAGCAGTACTTC.

This clonotype was observed many times. J is TRBJ2-5 and V is TRBV20-1, with 9 nucleotides matching TRBD2. This CDR3 spans 13 amino acids. V was pared by 8 bases and J by 7 bases, with 11 bases of the junction left unmatched. Germline loops: CDR1 DFQATT, CDR2 SNEGSKA (reference sequence). The CDR3 here is CSTGASGAATQYF. The DNA of the CDR3 is TGCAGTACAGGGGCTAGCGGGGCCGCGACCCAGTACTTC.

This clonotype occurred many times. The chain employs TRBV15 and TRBJ2-2; perhaps D is TRBD1 or TRBD2 (5 bases each). The CDR3 spans 14 residues. Deletions cut 1 base from V and 7 bases from J, with 10 bases between. Germline V lookup: CDR1 LNHNV, CDR2 YYDKDF (reference sequence). The CDR3 bases are TGTGCCACCAGCAGAGGGGGGTCGGGCGGGGAGCTGTTTTTT. Its protein is CATSRGGSGGELFF.

This clonotype was seen repeatedly, ten times or more. The chain combines TRBV12-3 or TRBV12-4 with TRBJ2-2, with 8 bases identical to TRBD1. Trimming at V came to 2 bases and at J to 3 bases, leaving 2 bases not matched to a gene. CDR3 length: 15 residues. In nucleotides, the CDR3 is TGTGCCAGCAGTTTATACAGGGGGGACACCGGGGAGCTGTTTTTT. This encodes CASSLYRGDTGELFF.

Many counts were recorded for this clonotype. The rearrangement uses TRBV27 and TRBJ2-5; possible D gene TRBD2, 6 bases. This CDR3 comprises 16 residues. Trimming removed 5 bases at V and 2 bases at J, with 18 bases between. Germline CDR1 reads MNHEY; CDR2 reads SMNVEV (reference sequence). The CDR3 nucleotides are TGTGCCAGCAGTCCGGGCCGTCGGGAGCCGCAAGAGACCCAGTACTTC. Protein product: CASSPGRREPQETQYF.

The table lists this clonotype with many counts. V gene TRBV5-1 combines with J gene TRBJ2-5, with 9 bases fitting TRBD2. Germline values: CDR1 SGHRS, CDR2 YFSETQ. The CDR3 loop spans 16 amino acids. V was clipped by 5 bases and J by 1 base; unmatched bases: 9. This CDR3 is CASRIGGGALQETQYF. Written as DNA, the CDR3 is TGCGCCAGCAGAATCGGCGGGGGGGCCCTCCAAGAGACCCAGTACTTC.

This clonotype appeared a few times. This chain connects TRBV30 to TRBJ2-6; tentatively, D is TRBD1 or TRBD2 (5 bases each). The germline V gene encodes CDR1 GTSNPN and CDR2 SVGIG (reference sequence). Trimming took off 2 bases at V and 4 bases at J, with 12 bases between the two ends. CDR3 length: 15 amino acids. DNA of the CDR3: TGTGCCTGGAGTCGGCCGGGGACCGGGGCCAACGTCCTGACTTTC. Its protein product is CAWSRPGTGANVLTF.

By share of the sample, this clonotype is medium-sized (0.01 to 0.1%). CDR3 residues: CASSLLGEDGYTF. For the CDR3, the DNA is TGTGCCAGCAGCTTACTGGGGGAGGATGGCTACACCTTC. This chain joins TRBV12-3 or TRBV12-4 and TRBJ1-2, with D maybe TRBD1 (5 bases). V was trimmed by 6 bases and J by 6 bases, leaving 14 bases between them. The length of the CDR3 is 13 residues.

At least ten counts were recorded for this clonotype. The V and J genes are TRBV7-2 and TRBJ1-1; D gene unclear. The V gene lost 0 bases and the J gene lost 5 bases, with 10 bases spanning the gap. CDR3 length equals 14 residues. Germline V CDR1 and CDR2: SGHTA, FQGNSA. The CDR3, as DNA: TGTGCCAGCAGCTTAGCCCTACCCGGGACTGAAGCTTTCTTT. This gives the protein CASSLALPGTEAFF.

This clonotype has ten or more counts. This rearrangement joins TRBV4-2 to TRBJ2-5, with D uncertain. Per germline, CDR1 LGHNA and CDR2 YNFKEQ. The CDR3 runs to 15 residues. V was clipped by 0 bases and J by 9 bases, with 17 bases between them. The CDR3 loop is CASSQEPPPESAQYF. Here the CDR3 DNA reads TGTGCCAGCAGCCAAGAACCTCCTCCAGAATCAGCCCAGTACTTC.